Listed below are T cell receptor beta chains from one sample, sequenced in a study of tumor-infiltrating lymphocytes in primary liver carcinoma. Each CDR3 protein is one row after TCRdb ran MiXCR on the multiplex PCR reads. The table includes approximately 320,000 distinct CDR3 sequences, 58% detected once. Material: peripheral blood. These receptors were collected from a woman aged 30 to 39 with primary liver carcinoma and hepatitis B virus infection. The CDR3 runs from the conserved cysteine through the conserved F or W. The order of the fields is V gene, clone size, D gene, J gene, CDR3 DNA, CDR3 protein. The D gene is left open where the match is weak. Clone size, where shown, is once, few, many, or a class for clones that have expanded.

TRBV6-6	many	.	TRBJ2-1	TGTGCCAGCAGCTTCTCCGGCGATGAGCAGTTCTTC	CASSFSGDEQFF
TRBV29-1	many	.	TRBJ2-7	TGCAGCGTTGGACAGTTCGTTTTCGAGCAGTACTTC	CSVGQFVFEQYF
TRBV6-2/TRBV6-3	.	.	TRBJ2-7	TGTGCCAGCAGTTACGGACAGCTTTCCTACGAGCAGTACTTC	CASSYGQLSYEQYF
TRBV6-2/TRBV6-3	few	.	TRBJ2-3	TGTGCCAGCGGTTTTGGGGCCTCCACAGATACGCAGTATTTT	CASGFGASTDTQYF
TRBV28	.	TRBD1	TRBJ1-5	TGTGCCAGCAGTTCAACCTCAACAGGGGTGGTTCAGCCCCAGCATTTT	CASSSTSTGVVQPQHF
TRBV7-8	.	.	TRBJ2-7	TGTGCCAGCAGCTCCCCAGGCCTAGCGAGATGTGGTTACGAGCAGTACTTC	CASSSPGLARCGYEQYF
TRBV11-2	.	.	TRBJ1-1	TGTGCCAGCAACTTGACTAGGAACACTGAAGCTTTCTTT	CASNLTRNTEAFF
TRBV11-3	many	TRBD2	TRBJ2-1	TGTGCCAGCAGCTTTTTCGGGAGGACAGAGCAGTTCTTC	CASSFFGRTEQFF
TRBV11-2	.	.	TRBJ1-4	TGTGCCTGCAGCCTAGGGGGGTCAGGATATGAAAAACTGTTTTTT	CACSLGGSGYEKLFF
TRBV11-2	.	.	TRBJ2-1	TGTGCCAGCAGCATAGTGGTCGCCCGGGTCCACAATGAGCAGTTCTTC	CASSIVVARVHNEQFF
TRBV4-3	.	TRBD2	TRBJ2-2	TGCGCCAGCAGCCATACTGGCCTAGCGGGAGGTGACTACGGGGGGCTGTTTTTT	CASSHTGLAGGDYGGLFF
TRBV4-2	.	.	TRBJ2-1	TGTGCCAGCAGCCAATTTGCGTGTGTCTCCTACAATGAGCAGTTCTTC	CASSQFACVSYNEQFF
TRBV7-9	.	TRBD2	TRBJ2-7	TGTGCCAGCAGCCCCGCATCGGGGCTAGCGGGAGGGGCGCAGTACTTC	CASSPASGLAGGAQYF
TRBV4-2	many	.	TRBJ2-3	TGTGCCAGCAGTCCACAGGGAGGCACAGATACGCAGTATTTT	CASSPQGGTDTQYF
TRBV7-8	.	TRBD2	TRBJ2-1	TGTGCCAACAGCTTTCCGGGCGAGGGAGGGGCATGGATGCAGTTCTTC	CANSFPGEGGAWMQFF
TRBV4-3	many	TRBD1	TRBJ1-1	TGCGCCAGCAGCTTTGCCCAGAGACAGGGAAACGCTGAAGCTTTCTTT	CASSFAQRQGNAEAFF
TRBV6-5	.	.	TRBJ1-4	TGTGCCAGCAGTTACTGGGGAGGGGATGAAAAACTGTTTTTT	CASSYWGGDEKLFF
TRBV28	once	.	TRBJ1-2	TGTGCCAGCAGTTTCGCACCCAAGTATGGCTACACCTTC	CASSFAPKYGYTF
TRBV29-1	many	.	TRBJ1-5	TGCAGCGTTTTATTGGGGGGATCGCGCAATCAGCCCCAGCATTTT	CSVLLGGSRNQPQHF
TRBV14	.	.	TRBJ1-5	TGTGCCAGCAGCCACCCCGCACGGAGGGGTGATCAGCCCCAGCATTTT	CASSHPARRGDQPQHF
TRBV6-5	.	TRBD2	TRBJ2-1	TGTGCCAGCAGTAACGGGATAGCGGGAGTCGACAATGAGCAGTTCTTC	CASSNGIAGVDNEQFF
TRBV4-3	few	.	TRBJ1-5	TGCGCCAGCAGCAAAGAACGCACAGATACGCAGCATTTT	CASSKERTDTQHF
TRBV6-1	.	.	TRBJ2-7	TGTGCCAGCAGTCCCCGGACAGACTCCTACGAGCAGTACTTC	CASSPRTDSYEQYF
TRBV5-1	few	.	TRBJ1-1	TGCGCCAGCGCTTCGCAGGGGTCCACTGAAGCTTTCTTT	CASASQGSTEAFF
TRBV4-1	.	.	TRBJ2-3	TGCGCCAGCAGCCAAGAACCTAGCACAGCTACGCAGTATTTT	CASSQEPSTATQYF
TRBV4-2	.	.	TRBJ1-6	TGTGCCAGCAGTCAAGAAAGGGGCAGTACATATAATTCACCCCTCCACTTT	CASSQERGSTYNSPLHF
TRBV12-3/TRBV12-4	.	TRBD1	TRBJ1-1	TGTGGCAGCAGACCTACAGGGGGAAAGACTGAAGCTTTCTTT	CGSRPTGGKTEAFF
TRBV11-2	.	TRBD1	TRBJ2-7	TGTGCCGGCAACGGACAGGGGGCTTTCCTCGACGAGCAGTACTTC	CAGNGQGAFLDEQYF
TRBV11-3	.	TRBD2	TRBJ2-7	TGTGCCAGTAGCTTATACTCCACTAGCGGCTACGAGCAGTACTTC	CASSLYSTSGYEQYF
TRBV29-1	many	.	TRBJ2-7	TGCAGCGTTGGGGGGCCAGAGAGCTCCTACGAGCAGTACTTC	CSVGGPESSYEQYF
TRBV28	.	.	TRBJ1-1	TGTGCCAGCAGTTTACCCAGAGACAGAACTGAAGCTTTATTT	CASSLPRDRTEALF
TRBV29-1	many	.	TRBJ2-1	TGCAGCGTTGAACCCGGCGGGGCGAATGAGCAGTTCTTC	CSVEPGGANEQFF
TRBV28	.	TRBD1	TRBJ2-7	TGTGCCAGCAGCCCAACGGTCACAGGGGGCGAGCAGTACTTC	CASSPTVTGGEQYF
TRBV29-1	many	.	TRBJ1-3	TGCAGCCTCTTCTCTGGAAACACCATATATTTT	CSLFSGNTIYF
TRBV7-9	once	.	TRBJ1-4	TGTGCCAGCAGCCCCCATGCAACTAATGAAAAACTGTTTTTT	CASSPHATNEKLFF
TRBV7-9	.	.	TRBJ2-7	TGTGCCAGCAGCTCCGGGACTTGGGAGCAGTACTTC	CASSSGTWEQYF
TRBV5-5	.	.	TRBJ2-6	TGTGCCAGCAGCCCCGTAAGCGGGGCCAACGTCCTGACTTTC	CASSPVSGANVLTF
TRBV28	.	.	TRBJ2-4	TGTGCATACGGGACTCGTAATCCCCCCATTCAGTACTTC	CAYGTRNPPIQYF
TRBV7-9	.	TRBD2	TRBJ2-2	TGTGCCAGCAGCTTTTTAGCGGGATCGAACACCGGGGAGCTGTTTTTT	CASSFLAGSNTGELFF
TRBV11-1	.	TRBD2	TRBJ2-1	TGTGCCAGCAGCAAAAGCCGGACTAGCGACTACAGTGAGCTGTTCTTC	CASSKSRTSDYSELFF
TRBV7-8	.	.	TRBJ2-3	TGTGCCAGCAGCCCAACATTTTTAGGTACACAGTATTTT	CASSPTFLGTQYF
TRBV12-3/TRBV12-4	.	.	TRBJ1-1	TGTGCCAGCAGGCCACAGACTGAAGCTTTCTTT	CASRPQTEAFF
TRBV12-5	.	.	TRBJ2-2	TGTGCTAGTGGCCCGACAGTGTCGAACACCGGGGAGCCGTTTTTT	CASGPTVSNTGEPFF
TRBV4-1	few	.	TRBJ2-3	TGCGCCAGCAGCCTAGGGGGGGGTCCCACAGATACGCAGTATTTT	CASSLGGGPTDTQYF
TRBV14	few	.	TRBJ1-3	TGTGCCAGCAGCCAAGTCCTGTCCTCTGGAAACACCATATATTTT	CASSQVLSSGNTIYF
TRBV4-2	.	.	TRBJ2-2	TGTGCCAGCAGCCAAGATTATGTCCTAGCTAACACCGGGGAGCTGTTTTTT	CASSQDYVLANTGELFF
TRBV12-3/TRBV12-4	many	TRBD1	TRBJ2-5	TGTGCCAGCAGTTCCAGGGGGACAGCCGGAGAGACCCAGTACTTC	CASSSRGTAGETQYF
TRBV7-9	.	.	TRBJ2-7	TGTGCCAGCAGCGGAGAGGGGTCGCGTGCGTACGAGCAGTACTTC	CASSGEGSRAYEQYF
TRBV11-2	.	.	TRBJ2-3	TGTGCCAGCAGCCCCCAACGGGGGCTCAACAGAGATACGCAGTATTTT	CASSPQRGLNRDTQYF
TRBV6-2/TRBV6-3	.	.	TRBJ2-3	TGTGCCAGCAGTAGCTACACACATACGCAGTATTTT	CASSSYTHTQYF
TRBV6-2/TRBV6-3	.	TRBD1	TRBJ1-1	TGTGCCAACAGCTGGGACAGAAACACTGAAGCTATCTTT	CANSWDRNTEAIF
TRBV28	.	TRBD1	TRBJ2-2	TGTGCCAGCAGTTCTACAGGGGGCAGGAACACCGGGGAGCTGTTTTTT	CASSSTGGRNTGELFF
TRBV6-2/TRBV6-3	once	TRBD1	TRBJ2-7	TGTTCCAGCATGTCGGGACAGGGCGACGAGCAGTACTTC	CSSMSGQGDEQYF
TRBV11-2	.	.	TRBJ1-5	TGTGCCAGCAGCTCAAGACAGAATCAACCCCAGCATTTT	CASSSRQNQPQHF
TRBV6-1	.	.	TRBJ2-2	TGTGCCAGCAGTGAAATCCTTCCCGGGAGCGCCGCGAACACAGGGGAGCTGTTTTTT	CASSEILPGSAANTGELFF
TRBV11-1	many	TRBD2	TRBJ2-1	TGTGCCAGCAGCCAACCGGGACTAGCGGGAGGGCACAATGAGCAGTTCTTC	CASSQPGLAGGHNEQFF
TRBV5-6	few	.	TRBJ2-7	TGTGCCAGCCACATTCTAGGGCGGGTAAACGAGCAGTACTTC	CASHILGRVNEQYF
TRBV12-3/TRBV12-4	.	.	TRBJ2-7	TGTGCCAGCAGTCCCACCGAGGAAGGGTTCGAGCAGTACTTC	CASSPTEEGFEQYF
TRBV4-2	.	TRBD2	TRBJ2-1	TGTGCCAGCATCCAAGGGTGGGGTAGCGGGAGCCTATCCTACAATGAGCAGTTCTTC	CASIQGWGSGSLSYNEQFF
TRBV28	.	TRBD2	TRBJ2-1	TGTGCCAGCAGTTCACACAGGACTAGCGGGGGTAATGAGCAGTTCTTC	CASSSHRTSGGNEQFF